This TCR beta chain was captured by sequencing in a study of T cell repertoires in cytomegalovirus infection. V was pared by 0 bases and J by 3 bases, with 11 bases of the junction left unmatched. CDR3 length: 17 amino acids. A single record per CDR3 protein comes from TCRdb applying MiXCR to the reads. The sample includes about 63,000 distinct CDR3 sequences, just over 20% of them seen just once. Comment on this clonotype: Its target is unknown.

The chain carries TRBV12-3 or TRBV12-4 and TRBJ2-7, with 7 bases fitting TRBD1. Sequences were derived from CD8+ T cells from cultured PBMCs, sampled from culture after CMV antigen stimulation. The source is a human donor in good health (CMV status not recorded). Some clones in this sample may be carry-over from other donors' samples. CDR3 in amino acids: CASSLAGTDLSRYEQYF. DNA for the CDR3: TGTGCCAGCAGTTTAGCCGGGACAGACCTAAGTCGCTACGAGCAGTACTTC.